This TCR beta chain is drawn from a study of OX40 agonist ivuxolimab in advanced cancers. The overall study: Melanoma, hepatocellular carcinoma, head and neck or renal cell cancer occurred in dose-escalation patients. Partial responses were achieved by three patients, of whom one had hepatocellular carcinoma and two had cutaneous melanoma.

Per the germline V gene, CDR1 is SGHTA and CDR2 is FQGTGA. The CDR3 runs 17 residues. With 5 bases removed from V and 0 bases from J, the gap between germline ends came to 16 bases. The table came from immunoSEQ multiplex PCR; TCRdb's copy has only in-frame clones and leaves some out. Among fewer than 100,000 clones listed, about 83% were seen once. The chain is built from TRBV7-3 and TRBJ2-2, with D perhaps matching TRBD1 (6 bases). Sample: CD4+ or CD8+ T cells sorted from blood, taken in a trial of the OX40 agonist ivuxolimab. The sequence came from an adult with an advanced solid tumor such as melanoma, head and neck, liver or kidney cancer. This CDR3 is CASSPLIGTTNTGELFF. Here the CDR3 DNA reads TGTGCCAGCAGCCCGTTAATCGGGACAACGAACACCGGGGAGCTGTTTTTT. The entire variable domain, with the rest obtained from reference TRBV7-3 and TRBJ2-2, is as follows: GAGVSQTPSNKVTEKGKYVELRCDPISGHTALYWYRQSLGQGPEFLIYFQGTGAADDSGLPNDRFFAVRPEGSVSTLKIQRTERGDSAVYLCASSPLIGTTNTGELFFGEGSRLTVL.